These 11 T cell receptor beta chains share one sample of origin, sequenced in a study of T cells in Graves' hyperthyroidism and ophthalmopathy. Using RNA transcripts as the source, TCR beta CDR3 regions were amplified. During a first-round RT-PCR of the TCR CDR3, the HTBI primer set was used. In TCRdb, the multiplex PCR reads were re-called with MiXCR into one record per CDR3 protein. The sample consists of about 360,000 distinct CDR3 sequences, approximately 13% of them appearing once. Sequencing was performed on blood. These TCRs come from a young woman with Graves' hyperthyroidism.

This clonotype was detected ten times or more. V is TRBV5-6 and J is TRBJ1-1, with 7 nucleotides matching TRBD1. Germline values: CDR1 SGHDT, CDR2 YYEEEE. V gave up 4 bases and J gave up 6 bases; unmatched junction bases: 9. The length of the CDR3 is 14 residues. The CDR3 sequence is CASSRDRVYAEAFF. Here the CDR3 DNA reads TGTGCCAGCAGCCGCGACAGGGTTTACGCTGAAGCTTTCTTT. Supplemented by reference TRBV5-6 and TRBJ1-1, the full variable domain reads DAGVTQSPTHLIKTRGQQVTLRCSPKSGHDTVSWYQQALGQGPQFIFQYYEEEERQRGNFPDRFSGHQFPNYSSELNVNALLLGDSALYLCASSRDRVYAEAFFGQGTRLTVV.

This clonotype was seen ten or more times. CDR3: CASSEELGLLMNEQYF. The CDR3, as DNA: TGTGCCAGCAGTGAAGAGTTGGGCCTTTTAATGAACGAGCAGTACTTC. This chain connects TRBV2 to TRBJ2-7; D ambiguous. Looked up from germline, CDR1 is SNHLY and CDR2 is FYNNEI. Between the trimmed V and J ends, which lost 1 base and 5 bases, there was a span of 18 bases. This CDR3 is 16 amino acids long. The full variable domain, rest sourced from reference TRBV2 and TRBJ2-7, is EPEVTQTPSHQVTQMGQEVILRCVPISNHLYFYWYRQILGQKVEFLVSFYNNEISEKSEIFDDQFSVERPDGSNFTLKIRSTKLEDSAMYFCASSEELGLLMNEQYFGPGTRLTVT.

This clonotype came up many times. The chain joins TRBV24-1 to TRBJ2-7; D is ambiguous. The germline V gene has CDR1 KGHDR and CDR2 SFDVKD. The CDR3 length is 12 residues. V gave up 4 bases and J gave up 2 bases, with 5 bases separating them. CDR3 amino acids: CATSDRPYEQYF. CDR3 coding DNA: TGTGCCACCAGTGACAGACCCTACGAGCAGTACTTC.

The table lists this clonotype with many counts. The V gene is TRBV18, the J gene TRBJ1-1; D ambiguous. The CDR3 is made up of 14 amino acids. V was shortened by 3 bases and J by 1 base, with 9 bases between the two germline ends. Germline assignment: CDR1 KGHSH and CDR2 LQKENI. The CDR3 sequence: CASSPTSTNTEAFF. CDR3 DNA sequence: TGTGCCAGCTCACCGACATCCACGAACACTGAAGCTTTCTTT. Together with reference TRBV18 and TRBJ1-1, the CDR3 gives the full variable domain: NAGVMQNPRHLVRRRGQEARLRCSPMKGHSHVYWYRQLPEEGLKFMVYLQKENIIDESGMPKERFSAEFPKEGPSILRIQQVVRGDSAAYFCASSPTSTNTEAFFGQGTRLTVV.

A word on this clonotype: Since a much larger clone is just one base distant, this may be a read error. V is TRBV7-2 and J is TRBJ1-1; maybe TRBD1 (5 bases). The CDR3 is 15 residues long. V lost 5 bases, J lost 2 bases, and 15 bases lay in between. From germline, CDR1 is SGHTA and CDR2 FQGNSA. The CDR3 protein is CASSLRAGYNTEAFF. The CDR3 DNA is TGTGCCAGCAGCCTCAGGGCAGGGTACAACACTGAAGCTTTCTTT.

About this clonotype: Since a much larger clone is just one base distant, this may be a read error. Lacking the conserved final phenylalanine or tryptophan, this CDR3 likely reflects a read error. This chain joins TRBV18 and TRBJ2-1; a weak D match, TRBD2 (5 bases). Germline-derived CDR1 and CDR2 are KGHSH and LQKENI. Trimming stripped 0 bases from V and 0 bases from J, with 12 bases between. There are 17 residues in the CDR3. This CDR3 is CASSPPGTGSSYNEQFS. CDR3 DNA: TGTGCCAGCTCACCACCGGGAACGGGGAGCTCCTACAATGAGCAGTTCTCC.

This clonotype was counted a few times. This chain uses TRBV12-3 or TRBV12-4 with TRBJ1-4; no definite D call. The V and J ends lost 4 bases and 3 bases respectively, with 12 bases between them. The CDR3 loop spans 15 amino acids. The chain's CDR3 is CASSSPGFPNEKLFF. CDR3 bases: TGTGCCAGCAGTTCCCCCGGATTCCCTAATGAAAAACTGTTTTTT.

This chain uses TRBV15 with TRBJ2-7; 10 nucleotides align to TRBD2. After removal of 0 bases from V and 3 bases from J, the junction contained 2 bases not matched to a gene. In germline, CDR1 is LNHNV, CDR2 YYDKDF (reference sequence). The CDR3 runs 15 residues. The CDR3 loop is CATSREASGSYEQYF. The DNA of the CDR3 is TGTGCCACCAGCAGAGAGGCTAGCGGGAGCTACGAGCAGTACTTC.

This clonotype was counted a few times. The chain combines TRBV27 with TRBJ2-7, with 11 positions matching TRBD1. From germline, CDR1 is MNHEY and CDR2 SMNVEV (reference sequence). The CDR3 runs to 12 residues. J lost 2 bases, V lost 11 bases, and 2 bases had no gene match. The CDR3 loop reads CAAGQGAYEQYF. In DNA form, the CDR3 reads TGTGCCGCGGGACAGGGGGCCTACGAGCAGTACTTC.

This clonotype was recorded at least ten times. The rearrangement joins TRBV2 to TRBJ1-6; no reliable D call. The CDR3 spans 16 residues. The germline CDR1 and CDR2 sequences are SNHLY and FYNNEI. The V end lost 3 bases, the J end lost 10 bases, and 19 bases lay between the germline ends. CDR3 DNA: TGTGCCAGCAGTGATCTAACTTCGCGGGGAGGCTCACCCCTCCACTTT. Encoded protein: CASSDLTSRGGSPLHF.

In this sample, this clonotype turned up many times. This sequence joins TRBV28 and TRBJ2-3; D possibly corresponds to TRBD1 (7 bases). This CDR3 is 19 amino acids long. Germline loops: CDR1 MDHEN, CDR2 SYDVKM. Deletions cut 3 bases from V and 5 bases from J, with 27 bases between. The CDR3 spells CASSFRGALILRVEDTQYF. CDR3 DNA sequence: TGTGCCAGCAGTTTCAGGGGGGCGCTAATCCTCCGGGTTGAAGATACGCAGTATTTT.